A selection of T cell receptor beta chains follows, all from one sample in a study of shared clonotypes between healthy human individuals. Generated by immunoSEQ multiplex PCR, the TCRdb table keeps only in-frame clones and is missing some. The data hold some 1,900,000 clones, with 85% to 95% observed a single time. Sequenced material: naive CD8+ T cells sorted from blood. These TCRs come from a man aged 18 to 30 in good health. The CDR3 runs from the conserved cysteine through the conserved F or W. The order of the fields is J gene, D gene, V gene, CDR3 DNA, CDR3 protein. A D gene is named only where the DNA matches it firmly.

J: TRBJ1-6
D: TRBD1
V: TRBV27
DNA: TGTGCCAGCAGTCAGACAGGGGGTGGTTCACCCCTCCACTTT
CDR3: CASSQTGGGSPLHF

J: TRBJ2-7
D: .
V: TRBV4-1
DNA: TGCGCCAGCAGCCAAGGCGGGGGCCTCTACGAGCAGTACTTC
CDR3: CASSQGGGLYEQYF

J: TRBJ1-3
D: .
V: TRBV9
DNA: TGTGCCAGCAGCGTGGACGTTGGCTCTGGAAACACCATATATTTT
CDR3: CASSVDVGSGNTIYF

J: TRBJ2-7
D: .
V: TRBV19
DNA: TGTGCCACCAGCCTCCACTACGAGCAGTACTTC
CDR3: CATSLHYEQYF

J: TRBJ2-7
D: .
V: TRBV10-2
DNA: TGCGCCAGCAGTGAAGGGGACGAGCAGTACTTC
CDR3: CASSEGDEQYF

J: TRBJ2-1
D: .
V: TRBV5-1
DNA: TGCGCCAGCAGCTTGGTAGGAGGGCCTTACAATGAGCAGTTCTTC
CDR3: CASSLVGGPYNEQFF

J: TRBJ1-2
D: .
V: TRBV19
DNA: TGTGCCAGTCAGGACAGCGGGTTCGAGTATGGCTACACCTTC
CDR3: CASQDSGFEYGYTF

J: TRBJ1-4
D: .
V: TRBV13
DNA: TGTGCCAGCAGCGGAGTGGACGGGGGGAACGAAAAACTGTTTTTT
CDR3: CASSGVDGGNEKLFF

J: TRBJ1-5
D: .
V: TRBV11-2
DNA: TGTGCCAGCAGCTTGGTGCAGGGGTATAGCAATCAGCCCCAGCATTTT
CDR3: CASSLVQGYSNQPQHF

J: TRBJ2-1
D: .
V: TRBV27
DNA: TGTGCCAGCAGTTCCCTCGGAGTCCGCTCCTACAATGAGCAGTTCTTC
CDR3: CASSSLGVRSYNEQFF

J: TRBJ2-2
D: TRBD1
V: TRBV2
DNA: TGTGCCAGCGAACCGGGACAGCCCACCGGGGAGCTGTTTTTT
CDR3: CASEPGQPTGELFF

J: TRBJ2-2
D: .
V: TRBV10-3
DNA: TGTGCCATCAGTGAGAGCAGGGTGGTAGCCGGGGAGCTGTTTTTT
CDR3: CAISESRVVAGELFF

J: TRBJ1-1
D: TRBD1
V: TRBV29-1
DNA: TGCAGCGTTGAAGAATGGACAGGGAACACTGAAGCTTTCTTT
CDR3: CSVEEWTGNTEAFF

J: TRBJ2-2
D: .
V: TRBV7-3
DNA: TGTGCCAGCAGCCTAGGGTATGGCCCCGGGGAGCTGTTTTTT
CDR3: CASSLGYGPGELFF

J: TRBJ1-2
D: .
V: TRBV6-6
DNA: TGTGCCAGCAGGAGGACAGACTATGGCTACACCTTC
CDR3: CASRRTDYGYTF

J: TRBJ2-1
D: .
V: TRBV29-1
DNA: TGCAGCGGTAAAAATTTACCGGGGGAGACCGCCTACAATGAGCAGTTCTTC
CDR3: CSGKNLPGETAYNEQFF

J: TRBJ2-3
D: .
V: TRBV2
DNA: TGTGCCAGCAGTGAAATGGAAGTAACAGATACGCAGTATTTT
CDR3: CASSEMEVTDTQYF

J: TRBJ2-5
D: TRBD1
V: TRBV27
DNA: TGTGCCAGCAGCCCCTGGGACAGGGACCAAGAGACCCAGTACTTC
CDR3: CASSPWDRDQETQYF

J: TRBJ2-3
D: .
V: TRBV25-1
DNA: TGTGCCAGCAGTCATGGGGCCTCCACAGATACGCAGTATTTT
CDR3: CASSHGASTDTQYF

J: TRBJ2-1
D: .
V: TRBV5-1
DNA: TGCGCCAGCAGCACCAACTTGGGGGTGTCCTACAATGAGCAGTTCTTC
CDR3: CASSTNLGVSYNEQFF

J: TRBJ2-5
D: TRBD1
V: TRBV7-7
DNA: TGTGCTAGCAGCTTAGAGGGACAGGGCTCGAGTTGGGAGACCCAGTACTTC
CDR3: CASSLEGQGSSWETQYF

J: TRBJ1-1
D: .
V: TRBV9
DNA: TGTGCCAGCAGCGTAGTAGCTCTCGAGGGACTGAACACTGAAGCTTTCTTT
CDR3: CASSVVALEGLNTEAFF

J: TRBJ2-5
D: .
V: TRBV10-3
DNA: TGTGCCCTCGTCCACAGGCACCAAGAGACCCAGTACTTC
CDR3: CALVHRHQETQYF

J: TRBJ2-2
D: .
V: TRBV4-1
DNA: TGCGCCAGCAGCCTACAGGTCAACACCGGGGAGCTGTTTTTT
CDR3: CASSLQVNTGELFF

J: TRBJ2-7
D: .
V: TRBV5-1
DNA: TGCGCCAGCAGCCCCGTGGGGGGTCGCGACGAGCAGTACTTC
CDR3: CASSPVGGRDEQYF

J: TRBJ2-7
D: TRBD2
V: TRBV4-1
DNA: TGCGCCAGCAGCCTTCGGACTAGCGGTTCCTCCTACGAGCAGTACTTC
CDR3: CASSLRTSGSSYEQYF

J: TRBJ2-7
D: .
V: TRBV6-5
DNA: TGTGCCAGCAGTTACTCGGCAGGGGCCTACGAGCAGTACTTC
CDR3: CASSYSAGAYEQYF

J: TRBJ2-7
D: TRBD1
V: TRBV15
DNA: TGTGCCACCAGCAGAGATAAAGGGACAGGCTACGAGCAGTACTTC
CDR3: CATSRDKGTGYEQYF

J: TRBJ2-3
D: TRBD1
V: TRBV5-1
DNA: TGCGCCAGCAGCTCGACAGGGGACACAGATACGCAGTATTTT
CDR3: CASSSTGDTDTQYF

J: TRBJ2-1
D: .
V: TRBV7-8
DNA: TGTGCCAGCAGGTCCGACACGGGACCTTACAATGAGCAGTTCTTC
CDR3: CASRSDTGPYNEQFF

J: TRBJ2-7
D: .
V: TRBV7-6
DNA: TGTGCCAGCAGCCTGGACACCGCCTACGAGCAGTACTTC
CDR3: CASSLDTAYEQYF

J: TRBJ2-3
D: .
V: TRBV7-2
DNA: TGTGCCAGCAGCCCGCCCGGAGATACGCAGTATTTT
CDR3: CASSPPGDTQYF

J: TRBJ2-7
D: .
V: TRBV7-6
DNA: TGTGCCAGCAGCGATATGTCAGGGGACGCCTTCTACGAGCAGTACTTC
CDR3: CASSDMSGDAFYEQYF

J: TRBJ1-5
D: .
V: TRBV10-2
DNA: TGCGCCAGCAGTGACTCTGGGCCCCAGCATTTT
CDR3: CASSDSGPQHF

J: TRBJ2-1
D: TRBD2
V: TRBV5-6
DNA: TGTGCCAGCAGCTTCGCGGGAGGACTCAATGAGCAGTTCTTC
CDR3: CASSFAGGLNEQFF

J: TRBJ2-2
D: .
V: TRBV27
DNA: TGTGCCAGCAGTTCCCCCCTCATGAACGGGGAGCTGTTTTTT
CDR3: CASSSPLMNGELFF

J: TRBJ2-1
D: TRBD2
V: TRBV28
DNA: TGTGCCAGCAGTTTTATGGCGGGGGGGTTTTACTACAATGAGCAGTTCTTC
CDR3: CASSFMAGGFYYNEQFF

J: TRBJ2-7
D: TRBD2
V: TRBV14
DNA: TGTGCCAGCAGCCTGACAAGCGGGAGCTCCTACGAGCAGTACTTC
CDR3: CASSLTSGSSYEQYF

J: TRBJ2-3
D: .
V: TRBV4-3
DNA: TGCGCCAGCAGCCAAACACCCTCCGGGGCTAGCACAGATACGCAGTATTTT
CDR3: CASSQTPSGASTDTQYF

J: TRBJ1-5
D: .
V: TRBV19
DNA: TGTGCCAGTAGTTCCGGGACGAGCCTGAGTCGCAATCAGCCCCAGCATTTT
CDR3: CASSSGTSLSRNQPQHF